This passage covers 27 T cell receptor beta chains from one sample sequenced in a study of blood T cell repertoires in COVID-19. The repertoire was sequenced with immunoSEQ multiplex PCR; TCRdb's copy has only in-frame clones and lacks some. This table has 55,000 or so clones, more than 70% appearing once. Source material: peripheral blood. All receptors come from a young man with COVID-19, enrolled during active disease.

The chain is built from TRBV7-3 and TRBJ1-2, with a tentative D call TRBD1 (5 bases). CDR1 and CDR2 from the germline V gene are SGHTA and FQGTGA. Trimming took off 3 bases at V and 4 bases at J, with 9 bases between the two ends. The CDR3 is 13 amino acids. The DNA of the CDR3 is TGTGCCAGCAGCTTGCAGGGAGGCTATGGCTACACCTTC. Translation: CASSLQGGYGYTF. The whole variable domain, filled in from reference TRBV7-3 and TRBJ1-2, reads GAGVSQTPSNKVTEKGKYVELRCDPISGHTALYWYRQSLGQGPEFLIYFQGTGAADDSGLPNDRFFAVRPEGSVSTLKIQRTERGDSAVYLCASSLQGGYGYTFGSGTRLTVV.

The chain joins TRBV2 to TRBJ2-2, with a weak D call TRBD2 (5 bases). Germline V gives CDR1 SNHLY, CDR2 FYNNEI. The ends were cut back, 5 bases at V and 6 bases at J, with 16 bases in the middle. CDR3 size: 15 residues. The CDR3 DNA reads TGTGCCAGCAGTATAAGCAGCGGCAATTCCGGGGAGCTGTTTTTT. Its translation: CASSISSGNSGELFF. The full variable domain, with the rest looked up from reference TRBV2 and TRBJ2-2, is EPEVTQTPSHQVTQMGQEVILRCVPISNHLYFYWYRQILGQKVEFLVSFYNNEISEKSEIFDDQFSVERPDGSNFTLKIRSTKLEDSAMYFCASSISSGNSGELFFGEGSRLTVL.

This rearrangement joins TRBV10-1 to TRBJ2-7; D gene unclear. In germline, CDR1 is WNHNN, CDR2 SYGVQD (reference sequence). The CDR3 has 16 residues. V gave up 3 bases and J gave up 3 bases, with 18 bases separating them. The CDR3 DNA reads TGCGCCAGCAGTGACGGATCTGGGCAGCTCCTCTACGAGCAGTACTTC. Its protein product is CASSDGSGQLLYEQYF.

This sequence joins TRBV18 and TRBJ2-3; the D is unclear. Germline CDR1 and CDR2: KGHSH and LQKENI. With 1 base removed from V and 1 base from J, the gap between germline ends came to 9 bases. This CDR3 region has 15 residues. Here the CDR3 reads CASSPRFSGTDTQYF. CDR3 DNA sequence: TGTGCCAGCTCACCACGGTTCTCGGGCACAGATACGCAGTATTTT.

This clone has just one count. V and J are TRBV2 and TRBJ2-1, with TRBD1 identical over 8 bases. The junction had 7 bases not matched to a gene; V was cut back by 6 bases and J by 3 bases. CDR1 and CDR2 (germline): SNHLY, FYNNEI. CDR3 length: 15 amino acids. CDR3 bases: TGTGCCAGCAGGACCGACAGGGGCCACTACAATGAGCAGTTCTTC. Translating it yields CASRTDRGHYNEQFF.

The chain joins TRBV15 to TRBJ1-5, with TRBD1 matching 9 bases. The CDR3 runs 17 residues. CDR1 is LNHNV and CDR2 is YYDKDF in the germline V gene (reference sequence). The ends lost 0 bases at V and 6 bases at J; junction bases unmatched: 9. The DNA for the CDR3 is TGTGCCACCAGCAGAGATCTGACAGGGGGTACTTCTCAGCCCCAGCATTTT. Protein: CATSRDLTGGTSQPQHF.

The chain joins TRBV5-1 to TRBJ1-1; no firm D call. V was pared by 4 bases and J by 4 bases, with 14 bases between. Germline V CDR1 and CDR2: SGHRS, YFSETQ. The CDR3 is 14 amino acids. DNA of the CDR3: TGCGCCAGCAGCGTCGGACTGACTACCACTGAAGCTTTCTTT. As protein: CASSVGLTTTEAFF.

This chain joins TRBV24-1 and TRBJ1-5; D is uncertain. The germline V gene has CDR1 KGHDR and CDR2 SFDVKD. The length of the CDR3 is 12 residues. Trimming shortened V by 5 bases and J by 2 bases, and 3 bases separated the two germline ends. CDR3 protein: CATSVGNQPQHF. The CDR3 DNA reads TGTGCCACCAGTGTCGGCAATCAGCCCCAGCATTTT.

The chain employs TRBV19 and TRBJ1-6; D uncertain. Between the trimmed V and J ends, which lost 3 bases and 0 bases, there was a span of 9 bases. Germline V gene lookup returns CDR1 LNHDA and CDR2 SQIVND (reference sequence). The CDR3 contains 16 residues. The CDR3 loop is CASSMAGSSYNSPLHF. The DNA of the CDR3 is TGTGCCAGTAGTATGGCGGGAAGCTCCTATAATTCACCCCTCCACTTT. The full variable domain, in which reference TRBV19 and TRBJ1-6 provide the parts outside the CDR3, is DGGITQSPKYLFRKEGQNVTLSCEQNLNHDAMYWYRQDPGQGLRLIYYSQIVNDFQKGDIAEGYSVSREKKESFPLTVTSAQKNPTAFYLCASSMAGSSYNSPLHFGNGTRLTVT.

This sequence joins TRBV7-2 and TRBJ2-5; no firm D call. Germline V gives CDR1 SGHTA, CDR2 FQGNSA. The CDR3 spans 13 residues. The V and J ends lost 3 bases and 5 bases respectively, with 10 bases between them. For the CDR3, the DNA is TGTGCCAGCAGCTTCAAAGTCAGGGAGACCCAGTACTTC. Translation: CASSFKVRETQYF.

This clone showed up just a few times. The rearrangement joins TRBV27 to TRBJ1-6; possibly TRBD1 for D (6 bases). This CDR3 has 16 residues. Germline V CDR1 and CDR2: MNHEY, SMNVEV (reference sequence). Trimming shortened V by 5 bases and J by 0 bases, and 11 bases separated the two germline ends. Here the CDR3 DNA reads TGTGCCAGCAGTAAGACAGGCAGCTCCTATAATTCACCCCTCCACTTT. It specifies CASSKTGSSYNSPLHF.

The rearrangement links TRBV19 to TRBJ2-7; perhaps TRBD1 as D (5 bases). Germline V gene data show CDR1 as LNHDA and CDR2 as SQIVND (reference sequence). The V gene lost 3 bases and the J gene lost 5 bases, with 14 bases spanning the gap. The CDR3 covers 14 residues. The CDR3 region is CASSITARANEQYF. The CDR3, as DNA: TGTGCCAGTAGTATTACAGCCAGGGCCAACGAGCAGTACTTC.

This clone has a handful of counts. The gene calls are TRBV3-1 (or the pseudogene TRBV3-2) and TRBJ1-3; maybe TRBD1 (5 bases). Looked up from germline, CDR1 is LGHDT and CDR2 is YNNKEL (reference sequence). This CDR3 region has 16 residues. The ends were cut back, 5 bases at V and 1 base at J, with 15 bases in the middle. This CDR3 is CASSAGGGVSGNTIYF. CDR3 coding DNA: TGTGCCAGCAGCGCCGGGGGGGGAGTATCTGGAAACACCATATATTTT.

This chain connects TRBV27 to TRBJ2-7; 9 bases agree with TRBD1. V shed 6 bases, J shed 1 base, and the junction held 7 bases outside the gene matches. The germline gives CDR1 MNHEY, CDR2 SMNVEV (reference sequence). CDR3 length: 15 residues. The CDR3 loop is CASRWSGTGSYEQYF. The CDR3 bases are TGTGCCAGCAGGTGGTCCGGGACAGGGTCCTACGAGCAGTACTTC.

The chain uses TRBV5-1 and TRBJ2-3, with 9 bases that match TRBD1. This CDR3 has 17 amino acids. Germline CDR1 and CDR2: SGHRS and YFSETQ. V was pared by 6 bases and J by 2 bases, with 13 bases of the junction left unmatched. The DNA of the CDR3 is TGCGCCAGCACCACGGGGGGCGTACAGGGGGCCACAGATACGCAGTATTTT. Residues: CASTTGGVQGATDTQYF.

The V gene is TRBV28, the J gene TRBJ2-5; perhaps TRBD1 as D (6 bases). The length of the CDR3 is 13 residues. Trimming removed 3 bases at V and 4 bases at J, with 9 bases between. Germline loops: CDR1 MDHEN, CDR2 SYDVKM. CDR3 coding DNA: TGTGCCAGCAGTTTTGGACAGCTAGAGACCCAGTACTTC. Its protein product is CASSFGQLETQYF.

The rearrangement joins TRBV12-3 or TRBV12-4 to TRBJ1-1, with 8 nucleotides matching TRBD1. Trimming cost V 6 bases and J 10 bases; bases outside gene matches: 4. The CDR3 spans 11 residues. Written as DNA, the CDR3 is TGTGCCAGCAGGGACAGGGAAGTAGCTTTCTTT. Amino acid sequence: CASRDREVAFF.

This clone came up once. The genes are TRBV7-9 and TRBJ1-2; 7 nucleotides agree with TRBD1. J lost 4 bases, V lost 3 bases, and 8 bases had no gene match. This CDR3 has 15 residues. Germline values: CDR1 SEHNR, CDR2 FQNEAQ (reference sequence). In nucleotides, the CDR3 is TGTGCCAGCAGCTTTAAGGGACAGTTCGGCTATGGCTACACCTTC. Encoded protein: CASSFKGQFGYGYTF.

This clone was recorded a few times. V gene TRBV19 combines with J gene TRBJ2-2, with TRBD2 matching over 7 bases. This CDR3 comprises 14 residues. V was pared by 6 bases and J by 3 bases, with 4 bases of the junction left unmatched. Germline V CDR1 and CDR2: LNHDA, SQIVND (reference sequence). The CDR3 DNA sequence: TGTGCCAGTAGCGGGGGGACTCACACCGGGGAGCTGTTTTTT. Translating gives CASSGGTHTGELFF.

The chain links TRBV6-6 to TRBJ2-7; D possibly corresponds to TRBD1 (7 bases). Trimming pared 6 bases from V and 5 bases from J, leaving 17 bases between. Per germline, CDR1 MNHNY and CDR2 SVGAGI (reference sequence). The CDR3 consists of 14 residues. CDR3 loop: CASRQPGGSHEQYF. The CDR3, as DNA: TGTGCCAGCAGACAGCCAGGGGGGTCCCACGAGCAGTACTTC.

The V call is TRBV28, the J call TRBJ1-4, with 8 nucleotides matching TRBD1. Looked up from germline, CDR1 is MDHEN and CDR2 is SYDVKM. The CDR3 contains 11 residues. Trimming cost V 8 bases and J 14 bases; bases outside gene matches: 7. As DNA, the CDR3 is TGTGCCAGCGGCGAGACAGGGGCTCTGTTTTTT. It specifies CASGETGALFF.

V is TRBV7-9 and J is TRBJ2-1; TRBD1 matches 8 bases. Trimming took 4 bases from V and 7 from J; bases not matched to a gene: 15. Germline V gene lookup returns CDR1 SEHNR and CDR2 FQNEAQ (reference sequence). The CDR3 has 17 amino acids. CDR3 loop: CASSSIRRTGRRNEQFF. CDR3 sequence (DNA): TGTGCCAGCAGCTCAATACGTCGGACAGGGAGACGGAATGAGCAGTTCTTC.

The chain carries TRBV27 and TRBJ2-6, with a tentative D call TRBD1 (6 bases). CDR1 and CDR2 from the germline V gene are MNHEY and SMNVEV (reference sequence). The CDR3 consists of 17 residues. V was cut by 3 bases and J by 8 bases, with 20 bases left in between. The CDR3 sequence is CASSLVQGSVGTNVLTF. The CDR3 DNA is TGTGCCAGCAGTTTGGTACAGGGTAGCGTGGGCACCAACGTCCTGACTTTC.

The chain joins TRBV3-1 (or the pseudogene TRBV3-2) to TRBJ2-1; 7 positions agree with TRBD1. CDR3 length: 15 residues. Germline V lookup: CDR1 LGHDT, CDR2 YNNKEL (reference sequence). The J segment lost 8 bases and the V segment lost 3 bases, leaving 10 bases of the junction unmatched. The CDR3 nucleotides are TGTGCCAGCAGCCAGGGGACAGTCGATTGGGATGAGCAGTTCTTC. Residues: CASSQGTVDWDEQFF.

The V call is TRBV3-1 (or the pseudogene TRBV3-2), the J call TRBJ2-7; 11 bases are a match to TRBD1. The CDR3 has 15 residues. The ends lost 5 bases at V and 4 bases at J; junction bases unmatched: 7. Per the germline V gene, CDR1 is LGHDT and CDR2 is YNNKEL (reference sequence). The CDR3 nucleotides are TGTGCCAGCAGCGATCCGGGACAGGGGGTGTACGAGCAGTACTTC. Amino acids: CASSDPGQGVYEQYF.

The rearrangement uses TRBV18 and TRBJ2-7, with TRBD1 as a possible D gene (5 bases). V was shortened by 6 bases and J by 2 bases, with 11 bases between the two germline ends. There are 13 residues in the CDR3. In germline, CDR1 is KGHSH, CDR2 LQKENI. CDR3 nucleotides: TGTGCCAGCTCCGTGGGGCGAGCCTACGAGCAGTACTTC. This codes for CASSVGRAYEQYF.

The chain joins TRBV27 to TRBJ2-7, with D possibly TRBD1 on 7 matching bases. V lost 6 bases to trimming and J lost 1 base, with 16 bases between them. Per germline, CDR1 MNHEY and CDR2 SMNVEV (reference sequence). The CDR3 loop spans 15 amino acids. The CDR3: CASSKTGRLSYEQYF. As DNA, the CDR3 is TGTGCCAGCAGCAAGACAGGGAGGCTTTCCTACGAGCAGTACTTC.